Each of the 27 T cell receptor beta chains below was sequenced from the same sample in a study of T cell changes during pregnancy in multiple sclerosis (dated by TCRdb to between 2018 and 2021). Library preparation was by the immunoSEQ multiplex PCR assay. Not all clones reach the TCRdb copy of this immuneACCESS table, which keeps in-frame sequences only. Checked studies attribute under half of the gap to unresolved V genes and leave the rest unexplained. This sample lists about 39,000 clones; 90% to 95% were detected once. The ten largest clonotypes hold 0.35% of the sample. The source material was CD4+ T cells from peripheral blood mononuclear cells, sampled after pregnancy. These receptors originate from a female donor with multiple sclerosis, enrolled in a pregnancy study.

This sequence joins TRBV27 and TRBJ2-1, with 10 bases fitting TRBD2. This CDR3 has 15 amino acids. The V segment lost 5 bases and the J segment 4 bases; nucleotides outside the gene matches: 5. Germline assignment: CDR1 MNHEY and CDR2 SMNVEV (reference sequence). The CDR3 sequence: CASSTLAGRYNEQFF. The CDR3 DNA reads TGTGCCAGCAGTACACTAGCGGGGCGGTACAATGAGCAGTTCTTC.

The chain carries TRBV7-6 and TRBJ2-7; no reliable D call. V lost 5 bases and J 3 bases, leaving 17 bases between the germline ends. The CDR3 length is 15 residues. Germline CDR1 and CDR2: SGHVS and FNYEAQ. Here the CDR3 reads CASSLDLDPSYEQYF. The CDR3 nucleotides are TGTGCCAGCAGCCTAGATCTAGACCCCAGCTACGAGCAGTACTTC.

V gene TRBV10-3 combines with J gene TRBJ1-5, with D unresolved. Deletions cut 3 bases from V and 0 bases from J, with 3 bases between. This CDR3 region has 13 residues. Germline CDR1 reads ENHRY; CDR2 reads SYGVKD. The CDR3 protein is CAISDNSNQPQHF. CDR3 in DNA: TGTGCCATCAGTGACAATAGCAATCAGCCCCAGCATTTT.

The CDR3 loop reads CASSEGSRGQFF. The CDR3 nucleotides are TGCGCCAGCAGTGAGGGGTCTCGGGGGCAGTTCTTC. This sequence joins TRBV10-1 and TRBJ2-1, with a tentative D call TRBD2 (5 bases). The V end was cut by 2 bases, the J end by 12 bases, with 11 bases between. The V gene's germline CDR1 is WNHNN and CDR2 SYGVQD (reference sequence). The CDR3 consists of 12 residues.

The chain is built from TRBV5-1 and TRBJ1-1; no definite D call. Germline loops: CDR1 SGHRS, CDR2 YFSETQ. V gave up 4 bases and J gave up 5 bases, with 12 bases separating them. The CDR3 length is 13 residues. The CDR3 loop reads CASSQPTSTEAFF. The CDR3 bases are TGCGCCAGCAGCCAACCGACATCAACTGAAGCTTTCTTT.

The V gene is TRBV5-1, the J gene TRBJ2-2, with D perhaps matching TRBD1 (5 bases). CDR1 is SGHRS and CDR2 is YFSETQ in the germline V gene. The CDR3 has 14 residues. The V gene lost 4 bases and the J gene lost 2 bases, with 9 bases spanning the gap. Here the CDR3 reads CASSPTANTGELFF. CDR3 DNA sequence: TGCGCCAGCAGCCCGACAGCTAACACCGGGGAGCTGTTTTTT.

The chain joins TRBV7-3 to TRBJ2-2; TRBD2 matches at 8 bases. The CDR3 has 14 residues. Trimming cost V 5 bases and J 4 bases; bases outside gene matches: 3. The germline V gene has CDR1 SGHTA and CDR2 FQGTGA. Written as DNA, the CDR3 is TGTGCCAGCAGCATACGGGGGGGCACCGGGGAGCTGTTTTTT. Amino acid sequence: CASSIRGGTGELFF.

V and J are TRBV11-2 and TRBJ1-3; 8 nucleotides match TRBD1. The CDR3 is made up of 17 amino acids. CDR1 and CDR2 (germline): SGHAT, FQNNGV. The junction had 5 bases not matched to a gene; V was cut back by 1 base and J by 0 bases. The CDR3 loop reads CASSLVITGGSGNTIYF. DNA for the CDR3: TGTGCCAGCAGCTTAGTCATTACAGGGGGCTCTGGAAACACCATATATTTT.

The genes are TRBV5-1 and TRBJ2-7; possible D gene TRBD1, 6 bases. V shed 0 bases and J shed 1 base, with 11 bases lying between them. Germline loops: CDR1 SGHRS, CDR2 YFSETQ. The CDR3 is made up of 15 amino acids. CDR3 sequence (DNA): TGCGCCAGCAGCTTGGCCGGGACACGTTCCTACGAGCAGTACTTC. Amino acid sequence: CASSLAGTRSYEQYF.

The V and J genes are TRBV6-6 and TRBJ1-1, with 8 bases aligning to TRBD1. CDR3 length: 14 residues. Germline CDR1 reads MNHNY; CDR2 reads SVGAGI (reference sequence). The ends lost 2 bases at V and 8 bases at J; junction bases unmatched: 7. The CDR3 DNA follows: TGTGCCAGCAGTTACCCGACAGGGGTGTTGGAAGCTTTCTTT. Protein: CASSYPTGVLEAFF.

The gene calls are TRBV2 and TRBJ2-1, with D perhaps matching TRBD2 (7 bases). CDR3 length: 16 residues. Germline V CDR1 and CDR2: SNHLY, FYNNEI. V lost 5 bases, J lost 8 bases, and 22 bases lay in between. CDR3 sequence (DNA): TGTGCCAGCAGTTCTTTCCTGCGGGGGCCGGGGGATGAGCAGTTCTTC. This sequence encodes CASSSFLRGPGDEQFF. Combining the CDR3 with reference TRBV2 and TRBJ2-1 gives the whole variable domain EPEVTQTPSHQVTQMGQEVILRCVPISNHLYFYWYRQILGQKVEFLVSFYNNEISEKSEIFDDQFSVERPDGSNFTLKIRSTKLEDSAMYFCASSSFLRGPGDEQFFGPGTRLTVL.

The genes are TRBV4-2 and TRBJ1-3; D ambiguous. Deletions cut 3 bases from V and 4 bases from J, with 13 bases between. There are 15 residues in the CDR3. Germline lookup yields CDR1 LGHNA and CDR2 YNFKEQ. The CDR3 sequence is CASSHPLGDGNTIYF. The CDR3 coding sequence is TGTGCCAGCAGCCATCCTTTGGGAGACGGAAACACCATATATTTT.

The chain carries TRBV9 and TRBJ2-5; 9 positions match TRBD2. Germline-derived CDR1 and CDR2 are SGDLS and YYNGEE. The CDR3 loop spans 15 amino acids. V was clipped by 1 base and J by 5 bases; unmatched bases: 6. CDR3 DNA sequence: TGTGCCAGCAGCGTACGCGGGGGGGCCTTGGAGACCCAGTACTTC. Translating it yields CASSVRGGALETQYF.

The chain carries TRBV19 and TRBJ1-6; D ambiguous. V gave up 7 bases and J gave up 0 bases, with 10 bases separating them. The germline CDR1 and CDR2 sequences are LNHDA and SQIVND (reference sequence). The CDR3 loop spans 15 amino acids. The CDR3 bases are TGTGCCAGTAATGAAGAGGGCTCCTATAATTCACCCCTCCACTTT. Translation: CASNEEGSYNSPLHF.

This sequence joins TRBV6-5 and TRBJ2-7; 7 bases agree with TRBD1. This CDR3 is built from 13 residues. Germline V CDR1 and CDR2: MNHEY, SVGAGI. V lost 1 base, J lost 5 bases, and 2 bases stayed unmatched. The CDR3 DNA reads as TGTGCCAGCAGTTACTTGACAGGGAACGAGCAGTACTTC. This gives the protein CASSYLTGNEQYF.

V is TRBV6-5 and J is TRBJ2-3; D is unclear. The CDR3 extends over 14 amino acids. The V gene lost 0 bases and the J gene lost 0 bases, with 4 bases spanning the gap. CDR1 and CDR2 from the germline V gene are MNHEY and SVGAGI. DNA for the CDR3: TGTGCCAGCAGTTACTCGAGAAGCACAGATACGCAGTATTTT. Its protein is CASSYSRSTDTQYF.

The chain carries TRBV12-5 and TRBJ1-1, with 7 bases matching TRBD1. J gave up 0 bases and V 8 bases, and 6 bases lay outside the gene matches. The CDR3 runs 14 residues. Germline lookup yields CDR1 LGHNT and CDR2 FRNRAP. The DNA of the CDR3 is TGTGCTAGTCTCCAACAGGGGATGAACACTGAAGCTTTCTTT. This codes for CASLQQGMNTEAFF.

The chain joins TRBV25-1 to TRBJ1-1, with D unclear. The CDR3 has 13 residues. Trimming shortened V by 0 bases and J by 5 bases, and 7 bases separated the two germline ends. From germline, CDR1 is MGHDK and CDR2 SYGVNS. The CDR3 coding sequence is TGTGCCAGCAGTGAATATCAGAGGACTGAAGCTTTCTTT. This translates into CASSEYQRTEAFF.

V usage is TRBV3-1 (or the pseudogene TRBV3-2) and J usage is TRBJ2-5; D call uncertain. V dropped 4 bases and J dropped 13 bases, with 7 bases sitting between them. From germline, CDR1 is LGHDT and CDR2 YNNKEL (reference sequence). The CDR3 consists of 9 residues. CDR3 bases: TGTGCCAGCAGCCCCTACGGGTACTTC. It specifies CASSPYGYF.

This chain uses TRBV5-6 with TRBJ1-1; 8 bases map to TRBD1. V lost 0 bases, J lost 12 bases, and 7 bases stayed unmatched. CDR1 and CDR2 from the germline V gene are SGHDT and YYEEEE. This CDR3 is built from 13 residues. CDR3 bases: TGTGCCAGCAGCTTGGGGCCGGGACAGGAGACTTTCTTT. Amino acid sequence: CASSLGPGQETFF.

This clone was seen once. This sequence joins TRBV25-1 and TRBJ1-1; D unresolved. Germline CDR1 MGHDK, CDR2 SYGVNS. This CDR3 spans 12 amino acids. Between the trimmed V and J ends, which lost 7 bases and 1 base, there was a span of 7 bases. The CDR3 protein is CASTNKNTEAFF. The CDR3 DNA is TGTGCCAGCACCAACAAGAACACTGAAGCTTTCTTT.

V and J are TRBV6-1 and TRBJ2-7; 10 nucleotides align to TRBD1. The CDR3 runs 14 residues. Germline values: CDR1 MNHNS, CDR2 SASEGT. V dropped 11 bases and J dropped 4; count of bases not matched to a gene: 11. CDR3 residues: CAGRTGQGVYEQYF. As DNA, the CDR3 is TGTGCCGGAAGAACTGGACAGGGGGTGTACGAGCAGTACTTC.

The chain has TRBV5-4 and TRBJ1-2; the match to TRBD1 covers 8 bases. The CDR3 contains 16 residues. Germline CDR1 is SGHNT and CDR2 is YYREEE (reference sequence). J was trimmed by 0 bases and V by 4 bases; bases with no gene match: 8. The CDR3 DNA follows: TGTGCCAGCAGCGCTTACGGGGACAGGACTAACTATGGCTACACCTTC. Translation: CASSAYGDRTNYGYTF.

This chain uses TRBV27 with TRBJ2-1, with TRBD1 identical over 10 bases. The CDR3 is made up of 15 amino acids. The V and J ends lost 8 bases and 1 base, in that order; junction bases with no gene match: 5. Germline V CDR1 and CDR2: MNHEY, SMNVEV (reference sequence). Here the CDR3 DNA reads TGTGCCAGCGAGAGACAGGGGGCTTCCTACAATGAGCAGTTCTTC. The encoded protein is CASERQGASYNEQFF.

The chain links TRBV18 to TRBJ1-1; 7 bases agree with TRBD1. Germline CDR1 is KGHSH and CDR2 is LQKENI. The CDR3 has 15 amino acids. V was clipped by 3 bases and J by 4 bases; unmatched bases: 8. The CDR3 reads CASSPNRDSFTEAFF. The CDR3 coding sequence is TGTGCCAGCTCACCTAACCGGGACAGCTTCACTGAAGCTTTCTTT. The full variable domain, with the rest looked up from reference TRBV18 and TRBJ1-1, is NAGVMQNPRHLVRRRGQEARLRCSPMKGHSHVYWYRQLPEEGLKFMVYLQKENIIDESGMPKERFSAEFPKEGPSILRIQQVVRGDSAAYFCASSPNRDSFTEAFFGQGTRLTVV.

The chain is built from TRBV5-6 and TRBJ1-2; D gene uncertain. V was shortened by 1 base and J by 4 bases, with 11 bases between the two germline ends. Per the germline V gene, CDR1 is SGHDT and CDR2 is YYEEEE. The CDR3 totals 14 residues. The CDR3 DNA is TGTGCCAGCAGCTTGTTCGGGAATGCCTATGGCTACACCTTC. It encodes CASSLFGNAYGYTF. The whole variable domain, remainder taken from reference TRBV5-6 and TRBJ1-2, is DAGVTQSPTHLIKTRGQQVTLRCSPKSGHDTVSWYQQALGQGPQFIFQYYEEEERQRGNFPDRFSGHQFPNYSSELNVNALLLGDSALYLCASSLFGNAYGYTFGSGTRLTVV.

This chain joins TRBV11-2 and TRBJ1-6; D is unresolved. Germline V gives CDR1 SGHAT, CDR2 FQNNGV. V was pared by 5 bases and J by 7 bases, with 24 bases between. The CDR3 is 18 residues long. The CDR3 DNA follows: TGTGCCAGCAGCCCAACTTTGGGCCCCGTCGGCCCAAATTCACCCCTCCACTTT. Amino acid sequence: CASSPTLGPVGPNSPLHF.